The sequence of this TCR beta chain was determined in a study of shared clonotypes between healthy human individuals. Study conclusions and caveats: Represented diversity, genetic and exposure-history alike, was limited by few donors. Rarefaction demonstrated incomplete sorted-subset sequencing despite large depth. The sole specimen, blood, was sampled, and tissue repertoires likely differ.

TCRdb keeps only in-frame clones here, not all; method: immunoSEQ multiplex PCR. The table has over a million clones, around 75% seen once. Turning to this clone: What it recognizes is unknown. This CDR3 is also generated by other DNA sequences in the sample.

Splitting of CD4+ cells produced CD45RA+ naive and CD45RA-negative memory subsets. The source is a man between 18 and 29 years old in good health. Sequencing was carried out using memory CD4+ T cells sorted from blood. Subset indicated: CD45RA-negative fraction.

CDR3 amino acids: CASTNTDTQYF. CDR3 DNA: TGTGCCAGCACCAACACAGATACGCAGTATTTT. This chain joins TRBV7-2 and TRBJ2-3; D remains ambiguous. V dropped 7 bases and J dropped 2 bases, with 4 bases sitting between them. The CDR3 is made up of 11 amino acids. CDR1 is SGHTA and CDR2 is FQGNSA in the germline V gene.